Following are 21 T cell receptor beta chains from one sample sequenced in a study of blood T cell repertoires in COVID-19. Profiling relied on immunoSEQ multiplex PCR, and the TCRdb table lists in-frame clones only, not all of them. The sample carries under 200,000 clones, approximately 79% recorded once. The sequenced material came from PBMCs or T cells enriched from blood (not recorded which). The receptors come from a woman aged 60-75 years with acute COVID-19.

CDR3 sequence reads: CASSFARGVSEAFF. CDR3 nucleotides: TGTGCCAGCAGCTTTGCACGGGGGGTGTCTGAAGCTTTCTTT. V is TRBV7-9 and J is TRBJ1-1, with D possibly being TRBD1 (5 bases). The V and J ends lost 3 bases and 6 bases respectively, with 14 bases between them. CDR3 size: 14 residues. CDR1 and CDR2 (germline): SEHNR, FQNEAQ (reference sequence).

This chain joins TRBV10-3 and TRBJ1-5, with D perhaps matching TRBD1 (5 bases). Germline V lookup: CDR1 ENHRY, CDR2 SYGVKD. Trimming pared 3 bases from V and 7 bases from J, leaving 10 bases between. CDR3 length: 13 residues. CDR3 protein: CAISEQAQQPQHF. CDR3 DNA: TGTGCCATCAGTGAACAGGCGCAACAGCCCCAGCATTTT.

The rearrangement uses TRBV28 and TRBJ1-6; D unresolved. Germline V CDR1 and CDR2: MDHEN, SYDVKM. This CDR3 has 14 residues. Trimming removed 2 bases at V and 5 bases at J, with 7 bases between. The CDR3 loop is CASSLAQDNSPLHF. CDR3 DNA: TGTGCCAGCAGTTTAGCGCAGGATAATTCACCCCTCCACTTT.

V and J are TRBV5-1 and TRBJ2-1, with 7 bases aligning to TRBD1. The CDR3 runs to 14 residues. The trim removed 4 bases at V and 6 bases at J, leaving 7 bases unmatched. Germline V gene data show CDR1 as SGHRS and CDR2 as YFSETQ. Here the CDR3 DNA reads TGCGCCAGCAGCCTTACAGGGGTGGGCAATGAGCAGTTCTTC. Translated, it gives CASSLTGVGNEQFF.

This chain joins TRBV18 and TRBJ1-3; the D is unclear. Looked up from germline, CDR1 is KGHSH and CDR2 is LQKENI. Trimming cost V 0 bases and J 0 bases, with 6 bases left between them. This CDR3 is 15 amino acids long. In DNA form, the CDR3 reads TGTGCCAGCTCACCACCGAGCTCCTCTGGAAACACCATATATTTT. This sequence encodes CASSPPSSSGNTIYF.

A single count supports this clone. This sequence joins TRBV27 and TRBJ2-5, with 7 nucleotides matching TRBD1. Germline CDR1 MNHEY, CDR2 SMNVEV (reference sequence). This CDR3 contains 13 residues. V lost 5 bases to trimming and J lost 3 bases; unmatched junction nucleotides: 3. CDR3 protein: CASSPQGEETQYF. CDR3 DNA: TGTGCCAGCAGTCCCCAGGGGGAAGAGACCCAGTACTTC.

This clone was seen a single time. The chain couples TRBV5-1 to TRBJ2-7; D is perhaps TRBD1 (6 bases). The CDR3 covers 16 residues. Germline V CDR1 and CDR2: SGHRS, YFSETQ. V dropped 4 bases and J dropped 1 base, with 18 bases sitting between them. CDR3 region: CASSPAAGTISYEQYF. DNA of the CDR3: TGCGCCAGCAGCCCGGCGGCAGGGACAATATCCTACGAGCAGTACTTC.

The chain carries TRBV5-1 and TRBJ1-1; TRBD1 is a possible D gene (5 bases). Germline CDR1 reads SGHRS; CDR2 reads YFSETQ. V lost 4 bases to trimming and J lost 5 bases, with 18 bases between them. The CDR3 has 15 residues. The CDR3 loop is CASSPTPTDRTEAFF. The CDR3 region has the DNA TGCGCCAGCAGCCCCACACCGACAGATAGGACTGAAGCTTTCTTT. Drawing the rest from reference TRBV5-1 and TRBJ1-1, the complete variable domain is KAGVTQTPRYLIKTRGQQVTLSCSPISGHRSVSWYQQTPGQGLQFLFEYFSETQRNKGNFPGRFSGRQFSNSRSEMNVSTLELGDSALYLCASSPTPTDRTEAFFGQGTRLTVV.

A few counts support this clone. The chain couples TRBV29-1 to TRBJ1-2; D might be TRBD1 (6 bases). CDR1 and CDR2 (germline): SQVTM, ANQGSEA. Trimming took 7 bases from V and 2 from J, leaving 17 bases between them. The CDR3 length is 14 residues. Here the CDR3 DNA reads TGCAGCGCCACTGCAGGGGTACCGAACTATGGCTACACCTTC. This codes for CSATAGVPNYGYTF.

The chain employs TRBV27 and TRBJ2-5; D might be TRBD1 (5 bases). CDR1 and CDR2 from the germline V gene are MNHEY and SMNVEV (reference sequence). V was pared by 0 bases and J by 5 bases, with 13 bases between. The CDR3 has 15 amino acids. CDR3: CASSLSGARIETQYF. The CDR3 DNA is TGTGCCAGCAGTTTATCAGGGGCGCGGATTGAGACCCAGTACTTC.

The rearrangement joins TRBV6-2 or TRBV6-3 to TRBJ1-2, with 9 positions matching TRBD1. From germline, CDR1 is MNHEY and CDR2 SVGEGT. J was trimmed by 5 bases and V by 5 bases; bases with no gene match: 12. The CDR3 has 16 amino acids. CDR3 region: CASSNHRGQGSYGYTF. Written as DNA, the CDR3 is TGTGCCAGCAGTAACCACAGGGGGCAGGGATCTTATGGCTACACCTTC.

The rearrangement uses TRBV6-2 or TRBV6-3 and TRBJ2-1; TRBD2 aligns across 12 bases. The V gene end was trimmed by 4 bases and the J gene end by 5 bases; junction bases not matched to a gene: 9. The CDR3 is 17 residues long. Germline V CDR1 and CDR2: MNHEY, SVGEGT. CDR3: CASSFVTLAGGNNEQFF. The DNA of the CDR3 is TGTGCCAGCAGTTTTGTAACACTAGCGGGGGGCAACAATGAGCAGTTCTTC.

This chain links TRBV4-3 with TRBJ2-3, with a possible D match to TRBD2 (5 bases). Looked up from germline, CDR1 is LGHNA and CDR2 is YSLEER. V dropped 0 bases and J dropped 3 bases, with 10 bases sitting between them. This CDR3 is 15 amino acids long. The CDR3 nucleotides are TGCGCCAGCAGCCAAGATGGGCGGACTACAGATACGCAGTATTTT. It codes for CASSQDGRTTDTQYF.

This rearrangement joins TRBV5-1 to TRBJ1-2; 10 bases agree with TRBD1. The CDR3 is 18 amino acids. The germline CDR1 and CDR2 sequences are SGHRS and YFSETQ. V lost 2 bases to trimming and J lost 8 bases; unmatched junction nucleotides: 18. CDR3 bases: TGCGCCAGCAGCTTAGCCCCTTTTCTTGGGACAGGGGATGAAGGCTACACCTTC. Translated, it gives CASSLAPFLGTGDEGYTF.

The J gene is TRBJ2-3, the V gene TRBV2; the D is unclear. V was clipped by 10 bases and J by 4 bases, with 18 bases between them. Germline assignment: CDR1 SNHLY and CDR2 FYNNEI. The CDR3 runs 14 residues. CDR3 loop: CAIKMASQADTQYF. CDR3 coding DNA: TGTGCCATCAAGATGGCTAGTCAAGCAGATACGCAGTATTTT.

The chain joins TRBV27 to TRBJ1-6; 7 bases fit TRBD1. Per the germline V gene, CDR1 is MNHEY and CDR2 is SMNVEV (reference sequence). V gave up 3 bases and J gave up 4 bases; unmatched junction bases: 9. This CDR3 region has 17 residues. The CDR3 reads CASSFSEDRSYNSPLHF. Written as DNA, the CDR3 is TGTGCCAGCAGTTTTTCAGAGGACAGGTCTTATAATTCACCCCTCCACTTT.

The chain uses TRBV5-4 and TRBJ1-2; 12 bases map to TRBD1. J was trimmed by 11 bases and V by 2 bases; bases with no gene match: 13. Germline CDR1 is SGHNT and CDR2 is YYREEE (reference sequence). The CDR3 spans 16 residues. CDR3 DNA sequence: TGTGCCAGCAGCTTCGGTGGCTCGGGACAGGGGGCGAGGTACACCTTC. It translates to CASSFGGSGQGARYTF.

This clone was observed a few times. The chain employs TRBV7-9 and TRBJ1-5; unclear D gene. This CDR3 has 13 amino acids. V shed 0 bases and J shed 11 bases, with 11 bases lying between them. CDR1 SEHNR and CDR2 FQNEAQ come from the germline V gene (reference sequence). CDR3 region: CASSLASLSTQHF. The CDR3 bases are TGTGCCAGCAGCTTAGCGAGCCTGTCGACCCAGCATTTT.

This clone was seen more than once but under ten times. The V and J genes are TRBV7-2 and TRBJ1-1; D is unclear. CDR3 length: 14 residues. V lost 1 base and J 5 bases, leaving 11 bases between the germline ends. CDR1 is SGHTA, CDR2 FQGNSA, per germline. CDR3 DNA: TGTGCCAGCAGCTTAGGACTGTCGGGGACTGAAGCTTTCTTT. Amino acids: CASSLGLSGTEAFF.

This chain uses TRBV4-3 with TRBJ1-6, with D unclear. Trimming stripped 3 bases from V and 9 bases from J, with 12 bases between. CDR3 length: 14 amino acids. In germline, CDR1 is LGHNA, CDR2 YSLEER. The DNA for the CDR3 is TGCGCCAGCAGCCACGAGGGCTCTGGTTCACCCCTCCACTTT. Amino acids: CASSHEGSGSPLHF.

This chain links TRBV18 with TRBJ2-7; weak D call: TRBD1 (5 bases). This CDR3 contains 14 residues. Trimming left V 3 bases short and J 6 bases short, with 15 bases between. Germline-derived CDR1 and CDR2 are KGHSH and LQKENI. CDR3 in DNA: TGTGCCAGCTCACCTATCAACAGGCTCTCCGAGCAGTACTTC. It yields the protein CASSPINRLSEQYF.